The 22 T cell receptor beta chains in this list originate from one sample, sequenced in a study of vaccination effects on CD4 cells after COVID-19. These receptors have no known antigen. Before any sequencing was done, the ViraFEST assay used viral peptide pools to expand antigen-specific CD4+ T cells. Scientists isolated CD4+ T cells after a roughly 10-day culture period ended. Sequencing used immunoSEQ multiplex PCR; TCRdb keeps in-frame clones, though not all of them. Among 20,000 or so clones listed, about three quarters were seen once. The specimen was CD4+ T cells from PBMCs cultured with HCoV-229E spike peptides, collected before COVID-19 vaccination. Receptors were obtained from a human donor who received a COVID-19 vaccine.

The rearrangement joins TRBV9 to TRBJ2-1; D gene unclear. The CDR3 is made up of 15 amino acids. Germline CDR1 SGDLS, CDR2 YYNGEE. Trimming left V 0 bases short and J 0 bases short, with 7 bases between. The CDR3 DNA follows: TGTGCCAGCAGCGTAGGGGCTGGCTCCTACAATGAGCAGTTCTTC. This codes for CASSVGAGSYNEQFF.

In its sample, this clone was seen a few times. The V call is TRBV19, the J call TRBJ1-2; 7 nucleotides align to TRBD1. Germline CDR1 and CDR2: LNHDA and SQIVND (reference sequence). J was trimmed by 5 bases and V by 1 base; bases with no gene match: 7. This CDR3 has 15 residues. CDR3 region: CASSIGEGGAYGYTF. The CDR3 bases are TGTGCCAGTAGTATAGGGGAAGGGGGCGCGTATGGCTACACCTTC.

V and J are TRBV10-3 and TRBJ1-2; D not resolved. Germline V gives CDR1 ENHRY, CDR2 SYGVKD. The V and J ends lost 7 bases and 3 bases respectively, with 12 bases between them. The CDR3 extends over 13 amino acids. DNA of the CDR3: TGTGCCATCACTAGGACTCCTCACTATGGCTACACCTTC. Translating gives CAITRTPHYGYTF.

This clone was found a few times. This sequence joins TRBV10-1 and TRBJ2-3, with 13 bases matching TRBD2. J was trimmed by 2 bases and V by 6 bases; bases with no gene match: 5. The CDR3 is 16 amino acids. Germline V CDR1 and CDR2: WNHNN, SYGVQD (reference sequence). The CDR3 reads CASRAGLAGATDTQYF. As DNA, the CDR3 is TGCGCCAGCAGGGCCGGACTAGCGGGGGCCACAGATACGCAGTATTTT.

The V call is TRBV5-6, the J call TRBJ1-1; 7 bases are shared with TRBD1. V dropped 0 bases and J dropped 6; count of bases not matched to a gene: 11. The CDR3 extends over 16 amino acids. Germline V gene sequence: CDR1 SGHDT, CDR2 YYEEEE. The CDR3 region has the DNA TGTGCCAGCAGCTTGGTGACAGGGACGATAAGGGCTGAAGCTTTCTTT. As protein: CASSLVTGTIRAEAFF. Based on the CDR3 plus reference TRBV5-6 and TRBJ1-1, the full variable domain is DAGVTQSPTHLIKTRGQQVTLRCSPKSGHDTVSWYQQALGQGPQFIFQYYEEEERQRGNFPDRFSGHQFPNYSSELNVNALLLGDSALYLCASSLVTGTIRAEAFFGQGTRLTVV.

This chain links TRBV5-1 with TRBJ2-3, with D unclear. The CDR3 runs to 16 residues. The V gene's germline CDR1 is SGHRS and CDR2 YFSETQ. V shed 1 base and J shed 1 base, with 13 bases lying between them. CDR3 sequence: CASSLPLTPGTDTQYF. The CDR3 DNA sequence: TGCGCCAGCAGCTTGCCCTTAACCCCAGGCACAGATACGCAGTATTTT. The whole variable domain, remainder taken from reference TRBV5-1 and TRBJ2-3, is KAGVTQTPRYLIKTRGQQVTLSCSPISGHRSVSWYQQTPGQGLQFLFEYFSETQRNKGNFPGRFSGRQFSNSRSEMNVSTLELGDSALYLCASSLPLTPGTDTQYFGPGTRLTVL.

The chain joins TRBV7-7 to TRBJ2-2; D possibly corresponds to TRBD1 (6 bases). The CDR3 has 14 residues. Germline CDR1 SSHAT, CDR2 FNYEAQ (reference sequence). Trimming took 3 bases from V and 5 from J, leaving 10 bases between them. CDR3 loop: CASSFGQRTGELFF. As DNA, the CDR3 is TGTGCCAGCAGCTTCGGACAGAGGACCGGGGAGCTGTTTTTT.

The chain uses TRBV6-5 and TRBJ2-2, with D possibly matching TRBD2 (6 bases). The germline V and J ends were trimmed by 2 bases and 1 base, with 8 bases remaining between them. CDR1 and CDR2 from the germline V gene are MNHEY and SVGAGI. The CDR3 runs 15 residues. The CDR3 spells CASSYGRENTGELFF. CDR3 in DNA: TGTGCCAGCAGTTACGGGCGGGAGAACACCGGGGAGCTGTTTTTT.

The chain employs TRBV5-1 and TRBJ2-5; 8 bases fit TRBD2. V shed 4 bases, J shed 2 bases, and the junction held 10 bases outside the gene matches. Germline assignment: CDR1 SGHRS and CDR2 YFSETQ. The CDR3 is made up of 16 amino acids. The DNA for the CDR3 is TGCGCCAGCAGCCCCCGGGCTAGCGGGCCGCAAGAGACCCAGTACTTC. It encodes CASSPRASGPQETQYF.

The V call is TRBV4-2, the J call TRBJ2-1, with 14 bases fitting TRBD2. Germline V gives CDR1 LGHNA, CDR2 YNFKEQ. The CDR3 contains 16 residues. The trim removed 5 bases at V and 6 bases at J, leaving 6 bases unmatched. This chain's CDR3 is CASSTRLAGGGNEQFF. The DNA of the CDR3 is TGTGCCAGCAGCACCCGACTAGCGGGGGGGGGCAATGAGCAGTTCTTC.

This sequence joins TRBV10-1 and TRBJ2-1; maybe TRBD1 (6 bases). The CDR3 spans 14 residues. V lost 0 bases to trimming and J lost 10 bases, with 13 bases between them. CDR1 is WNHNN, CDR2 SYGVQD, per germline (reference sequence). CDR3 DNA: TGCGCCAGCAGTGAGTCTGGGGGCTATTTCGAGCAGTTCTTC. Amino acid sequence: CASSESGGYFEQFF.

The rearrangement joins TRBV27 to TRBJ1-1, with TRBD1 identical over 9 bases. V trimming: 7 bases; J trimming: 2 bases; junction bases outside the gene matches: 17. This CDR3 has 18 amino acids. Per the germline V gene, CDR1 is MNHEY and CDR2 is SMNVEV (reference sequence). CDR3 in amino acids: CASITSVRTGDVNTEAFF. The CDR3 DNA is TGTGCCAGCATAACGTCTGTAAGGACAGGGGACGTTAACACTGAAGCTTTCTTT.

The chain combines TRBV4-1 with TRBJ2-5; D call uncertain. The CDR3 length is 14 residues. The germline V gene has CDR1 MGHRA and CDR2 YSYEKL. V lost 4 bases, J lost 3 bases, and 12 bases lay in between. CDR3 residues: CASSLTSGEETQYF. For the CDR3, the DNA is TGCGCCAGCAGCCTAACCAGTGGGGAAGAGACCCAGTACTTC.

The chain links TRBV11-3 to TRBJ2-5, with TRBD1 matching over 8 bases. Germline V gene data show CDR1 as SGHNT and CDR2 as YENEEA. The CDR3 loop spans 14 amino acids. J was trimmed by 4 bases and V by 5 bases; bases with no gene match: 6. The CDR3 DNA reads as TGTGCCAGCAGCCTATCTCAGGGGGCAGAGACCCAGTACTTC. Translation: CASSLSQGAETQYF.

A few counts support this clone. The chain uses TRBV18 and TRBJ1-2, with D possibly being TRBD1 (5 bases). V lost 3 bases to trimming and J lost 4 bases, with 15 bases between them. This CDR3 spans 15 amino acids. Germline CDR1 is KGHSH and CDR2 is LQKENI. The CDR3, as DNA: TGTGCCAGCTCACCCCCTACCGGGACCAGCTATGGCTACACCTTC. Encoded protein: CASSPPTGTSYGYTF.

V usage is TRBV7-9 and J usage is TRBJ2-3; 9 nucleotides align to TRBD2. CDR1 and CDR2 (germline): SEHNR, FQNEAQ (reference sequence). The CDR3 covers 16 residues. Trimming at V came to 3 bases and at J to 3 bases, leaving 7 bases not matched to a gene. This chain's CDR3 is CASSFSLAGSTDTQYF. CDR3 DNA: TGTGCCAGCAGCTTCTCCCTAGCGGGGTCGACAGATACGCAGTATTTT.

This clone has a handful of counts. The chain employs TRBV20-1 and TRBJ1-2, with D tentatively TRBD1 (6 bases). Germline assignment: CDR1 DFQATT and CDR2 SNEGSKA (reference sequence). This CDR3 has 16 amino acids. Deletions cut 3 bases from V and 0 bases from J, with 17 bases between. The CDR3: CSASSHSQGSNYGYTF. DNA for the CDR3: TGCAGTGCTAGTAGTCACTCACAGGGCTCTAACTATGGCTACACCTTC.

CDR3: CASSLINREQPQHF. CDR3 in DNA: TGTGCCAGCAGCCTAATTAACAGGGAACAGCCCCAGCATTTT. This chain uses TRBV6-2 or TRBV6-3 with TRBJ1-5; tentatively, D is TRBD1 (6 bases). The CDR3 runs 14 residues. The germline gives CDR1 MNHEY, CDR2 SVGEGT. Trimming pared 6 bases from V and 7 bases from J, leaving 16 bases between.

The chain joins TRBV6-6 to TRBJ2-7, with 7 nucleotides matching TRBD2. V trimming: 8 bases; J trimming: 6 bases; junction bases outside the gene matches: 10. This CDR3 contains 13 residues. Germline lookup yields CDR1 MNHNY and CDR2 SVGAGI (reference sequence). CDR3 in amino acids: CASGVGGSSEQYF. As DNA, the CDR3 is TGTGCCAGCGGGGTTGGCGGGAGTAGCGAGCAGTACTTC.

Here the CDR3 DNA reads TGTGCCACCAGTGGGCATAAGCTCACAGATACGCAGTATTTT. This codes for CATSGHKLTDTQYF. The chain links TRBV24-1 to TRBJ2-3; D uncertain. The V end was cut by 5 bases, the J end by 2 bases, with 10 bases between. This CDR3 has 14 amino acids. The germline V gene encodes CDR1 KGHDR and CDR2 SFDVKD.

For the CDR3, the DNA is TGTGCCAGTAGTTTTGAAGGATTTGGTAGGGCTTTCTTT. Encoded protein: CASSFEGFGRAFF. This rearrangement joins TRBV19 to TRBJ1-1; D is ambiguous. This CDR3 spans 13 amino acids. V dropped 5 bases and J dropped 11 bases, with 18 bases sitting between them. Germline V gives CDR1 LNHDA, CDR2 SQIVND (reference sequence).

The V and J genes are TRBV7-7 and TRBJ2-5; 8 bases line up with TRBD1. V trimming: 1 base; J trimming: 1 base; junction bases outside the gene matches: 2. This CDR3 has 15 amino acids. Looked up from germline, CDR1 is SSHAT and CDR2 is FNYEAQ (reference sequence). The CDR3 loop is CASSLGTGPQETQYF. The CDR3, as DNA: TGTGCCAGCAGCTTAGGGACAGGGCCCCAAGAGACCCAGTACTTC.